This is a list of T cell receptor beta chains from one sample in a study of technical replicates of blood from several donors. Clones were read by immunoSEQ multiplex PCR, and TCRdb kept only the in-frame ones, dropping some. The table shows 45,000 to 60,000 clones, with about 96% occurring only once. Sequenced sample: T cells isolated from PBMCs. The receptor set was obtained from a human donor in good health. CDR3s include the opening cysteine and the closing phenylalanine or tryptophan. D genes are given only for firm matches. Rows give clone size only sometimes, using once, few, many, or a class for an expanded clone.

j_gene | d_gene | abundance | v_gene | CDR3aa | CDR3nt
TRBJ2-3 | TRBD2 | - | TRBV5-1 | CASSIGTSGRTPDTQYF | TGCGCCAGCAGCATAGGGACTAGCGGGAGGACACCAGATACGCAGTATTTT
TRBJ2-5 | TRBD1 | - | TRBV29-1 | CSVPPEGARRLGTQYF | TGCAGCGTTCCCCCTGAGGGGGCTCGCCGGCTGGGTACCCAGTACTTC
TRBJ2-7 | TRBD1 | - | TRBV5-1 | CASSLEAGGSHEQYF | TGCGCCAGCAGCTTGGAGGCAGGGGGCTCCCACGAGCAGTACTTC
TRBJ2-3 | - | - | TRBV30 | CAWREGYTQYF | TGTGCCTGGAGAGAGGGCTATACGCAGTATTTT
TRBJ1-4 | - | - | TRBV7-3 | CASSPGTGGNEKLFF | TGTGCCAGCAGCCCGGGAACCGGGGGGAATGAAAAACTGTTTTTT
TRBJ2-7 | TRBD1 | - | TRBV5-6 | CASSFGTGNYEQYF | TGTGCCAGCAGCTTCGGGACAGGGAATTACGAGCAGTACTTC
TRBJ1-2 | - | - | TRBV19 | CASSIAQDGYTF | TGTGCCAGTAGTATAGCGCAGGATGGCTACACCTTC
TRBJ2-5 | - | - | TRBV7-3 | CASSLTGGVETQYF | TGTGCCAGCAGCTTAACAGGGGGGGTCGAGACCCAGTACTTC
TRBJ2-1 | - | - | TRBV4-3 | CASSRGGQGEQFF | TGCGCCAGCAGCCGGGGGGGCCAGGGTGAGCAGTTCTTC
TRBJ2-5 | - | - | TRBV29-1 | CSVTKAGDQYF | TGCAGCGTCACGAAGGCCGGGGACCAGTACTTC
TRBJ2-7 | TRBD2 | - | TRBV4-2 | CASSPLAGGSYEQYF | TGTGCCAGCAGCCCCCTAGCGGGGGGCAGCTACGAGCAGTACTTC
TRBJ2-2 | - | - | TRBV4-1 | CASSPSAAGELFF | TGCGCCAGCAGCCCCAGTGCGGCCGGGGAGCTGTTTTTT
TRBJ1-2 | TRBD1 | few | TRBV5-6 | CASSFRGPGYGYTF | TGTGCCAGCAGCTTCAGGGGGCCAGGCTATGGCTACACCTTC
TRBJ2-7 | - | - | TRBV6-1 | CASSDWTRGSYEQYF | TGTGCCAGCAGTGATTGGACTAGGGGGTCCTACGAGCAGTACTTC
TRBJ1-4 | TRBD1 | - | TRBV18 | CASSWTGGNEKLFF | TGTGCCAGCTCATGGACAGGGGGGAATGAAAAACTGTTTTTT
TRBJ2-7 | - | - | TRBV20-1 | CSALSGYEQYF | TGCAGTGCCCTGAGTGGCTACGAGCAGTACTTC
TRBJ2-3 | TRBD2 | - | TRBV27 | CASSSLAGGLNTDTQYF | TGTGCCAGCAGTTCCCTAGCGGGAGGGCTTAACACAGATACGCAGTATTTT
TRBJ1-5 | TRBD1 | - | TRBV6-4 | CASRQGASPNQPQHF | TGTGCCAGCAGACAGGGGGCATCTCCCAATCAGCCCCAGCATTTT
TRBJ1-2 | TRBD1 | - | TRBV30 | CAWIPQGWNNYGYTF | TGTGCCTGGATCCCACAGGGGTGGAACAACTATGGCTACACCTTC
TRBJ2-1 | TRBD2 | - | TRBV5-1 | CASSSGLATSRNEQFF | TGCGCCAGCAGCTCGGGACTAGCGACAAGTAGGAATGAGCAGTTCTTC
TRBJ1-2 | TRBD1 | - | TRBV2 | CASSQRTGAYGYTF | TGTGCCAGCAGCCAAAGGACAGGTGCCTATGGCTACACCTTC
TRBJ2-2 | TRBD1 | once | TRBV10-3 | CAISESQQGANTGELFF | TGTGCCATCAGTGAGTCCCAACAGGGGGCGAACACCGGGGAGCTGTTTTTT
TRBJ2-7 | - | - | TRBV29-1 | CSVEVNIYEQYF | TGCAGCGTTGAAGTTAACATTTACGAGCAGTACTTC
TRBJ2-1 | TRBD1 | - | TRBV6-5 | CASRLGQGNEQFF | TGTGCCAGCAGACTGGGACAGGGGAATGAGCAGTTCTTC
TRBJ1-3 | TRBD1 | - | TRBV7-9 | CASSETGGARNTIYF | TGTGCCAGCAGCGAAACAGGGGGCGCCAGAAACACCATATATTTT
TRBJ1-4 | TRBD1 | - | TRBV9 | CASSPRGMMGELFF | TGTGCCAGCAGCCCCAGGGGGATGATGGGTGAACTGTTTTTT
TRBJ1-2 | - | - | TRBV5-6 | CASSLEQSNYGYTF | TGTGCCAGCAGCTTGGAACAGTCGAACTATGGCTACACCTTC
TRBJ2-3 | TRBD1 | - | TRBV5-1 | CASSFGQATDTQYF | TGCGCCAGCAGCTTCGGACAGGCCACAGATACGCAGTATTTT
TRBJ1-2 | - | - | TRBV19 | CASTLAGGPEGYTF | TGTGCCAGTACCCTAGCCGGGGGGCCGGAAGGCTACACCTTC
TRBJ2-1 | TRBD2 | - | TRBV5-1 | CASSLVAGGEQFF | TGCGCCAGCAGCTTGGTAGCGGGGGGGGAGCAGTTCTTC
TRBJ2-1 | - | - | TRBV28 | CASSLTLYNEQFF | TGTGCCAGCAGTTTGACTTTGTACAATGAGCAGTTCTTC
TRBJ2-7 | - | once | TRBV9 | CASSVALGRDEQYF | TGTGCCAGCAGCGTAGCCCTGGGTCGGGACGAGCAGTACTTC
TRBJ2-3 | TRBD2 | once | TRBV27 | CASRGLAATDTQYF | TGTGCCAGCAGGGGACTAGCGGCAACAGATACGCAGTATTTT
TRBJ2-1 | TRBD2 | - | TRBV4-3 | CASSPGLDYNEQFF | TGCGCCAGCAGCCCGGGACTAGACTACAATGAGCAGTTCTTC
TRBJ1-2 | TRBD1 | - | TRBV29-1 | CSVEAQGVWYGYTF | TGCAGCGTTGAAGCCCAGGGGGTCTGGTATGGCTACACCTTC
TRBJ1-5 | - | - | TRBV5-6 | CASSFIGASNQPQHF | TGTGCCAGCAGCTTTATAGGAGCTAGCAATCAGCCCCAGCATTTT
TRBJ1-5 | - | - | TRBV29-1 | CSDRRDQGFNQPQHF | TGCAGCGACCGGCGGGATCAAGGATTCAATCAGCCCCAGCATTTT
TRBJ2-3 | TRBD2 | - | TRBV29-1 | CSVEVGTSGRATDTQYF | TGCAGCGTTGAAGTCGGGACTAGCGGGAGGGCCACAGATACGCAGTATTTT
TRBJ1-1 | - | - | TRBV7-9 | CASSLDPEAFF | TGTGCCAGCAGCTTAGATCCGGAAGCTTTCTTT
TRBJ2-2 | - | - | TRBV5-4 | CASSLRTLNTGELFF | TGTGCCAGCAGCTTGCGGACACTTAACACCGGGGAGCTGTTTTTT
TRBJ1-2 | TRBD1 | once | TRBV7-3 | CASSPTGTGDGYTF | TGTGCCAGCAGCCCCACCGGGACAGGGGATGGCTACACCTTC
TRBJ2-2 | TRBD2 | - | TRBV28 | CASSGTSGSPGELFF | TGTGCCAGCAGCGGGACTAGCGGGAGTCCCGGGGAGCTGTTTTTT
TRBJ1-3 | - | - | TRBV11-2 | CASSLRSGTGNTIYF | TGTGCCAGCAGCTTAAGGTCAGGGACAGGAAACACCATATATTTT
TRBJ2-2 | - | once | TRBV6-5 | CASKQGTGELFF | TGTGCCAGCAAACAGGGAACCGGGGAGCTGTTTTTT
TRBJ2-1 | TRBD1 | once | TRBV6-5 | CASSYSDRGRNNEQFF | TGTGCCAGCAGTTATTCGGACAGGGGAAGAAACAATGAGCAGTTCTTC
TRBJ2-7 | TRBD2 | - | TRBV7-2 | CASSLASEREYEQYF | TGTGCCAGCAGCTTAGCCTCGGAGCGGGAGTACGAGCAGTACTTC
TRBJ2-3 | - | - | TRBV4-3 | CASSQETRGGFTDTQYF | TGCGCCAGCAGCCAAGAGACTAGGGGGGGGTTCACAGATACGCAGTATTTT
TRBJ2-3 | TRBD2 | - | TRBV9 | CASSVGVAGFTDTQYF | TGTGCCAGCAGCGTAGGGGTAGCGGGCTTCACAGATACGCAGTATTTT